This record covers a single TCR beta chain. Methods used by the authors: It was from reference gene primer amplification that nucleated cell counts were estimated. The method was immunoSEQ multiplex PCR; TCRdb's version includes in-frame clones alone and lacks a portion of them. For V, J and clone size, that table is used; D and trimming come from the DNA. The sample lists more than 85,000 clones, 83% occurring once. The sample comes from a study of blood T cell repertoires in COVID-19. The CDR3 totals 14 residues. CDR1 SGHTA and CDR2 FQGTGA come from the germline V gene. V lost 3 bases, J lost 8 bases, and 8 bases stayed unmatched.

The receptor comes from an older woman with acute or convalescent COVID-19. The rearrangement joins TRBV7-3 to TRBJ1-1; 8 bases line up with TRBD1. The specimen sequenced was peripheral blood. The CDR3 nucleotides are TGTGCCAGCAGCTTGGTGGCAGGGGGCGGGGAAGCTTTCTTT. It yields the protein CASSLVAGGGEAFF.